The 16 T cell receptor beta chains below all came from one sample that was sequenced in a study of molecular identifiers for immune sequencing clone quantification. TCRdb used MiXCR to reprocess the PCR reads, holding one entry per CDR3 protein. The sample contains hundreds of thousands of distinct CDR3 sequences, nearly 20% of which appear only once. The sequencing sample was made of naive CD8+ T cells from blood, with Jurkat cell RNA spiked in. Specified subset: FACS-sorted CD8+CD4-CCR7+CD45RA+ naive T cells. The receptors were sampled from a human donor in good health. Some libraries in this study had Jurkat cell RNA spiked in.

In this sample, this clonotype turned up a few times. V usage is TRBV27 and J usage is TRBJ2-2; D assignment may be TRBD1 or TRBD2 (5 bases each). The CDR3 consists of 16 residues. V gave up 2 bases and J gave up 5 bases, with 15 bases separating them. Germline CDR1 and CDR2: MNHEY and SMNVEV (reference sequence). This CDR3 reads CASSLVGVRGTGELFF. CDR3 in DNA: TGTGCCAGCAGTTTAGTGGGGGTTAGGGGTACCGGGGAGCTGTTTTTT.

This clonotype was observed at least ten times. The chain uses TRBV6-5 and TRBJ2-7, with TRBD2 matching over 8 bases. Germline V lookup: CDR1 MNHEY, CDR2 SVGAGI. CDR3 length equals 17 residues. V dropped 0 bases and J dropped 1; count of bases not matched to a gene: 8. Here the CDR3 DNA reads TGTGCCAGCAGTTACTCGATCGCGGGGGGTTTGTCCTACGAGCAGTACTTC. Residues: CASSYSIAGGLSYEQYF.

Many counts were recorded for this clonotype. The CDR3 is CASMRGPTEAFF. The CDR3 coding sequence is TGTGCCAGCATGAGGGGTCCCACTGAAGCTTTCTTT. The rearrangement joins TRBV6-2 or TRBV6-3 to TRBJ1-1; perhaps TRBD1 as D (5 bases). V was clipped by 7 bases and J by 4 bases, with 10 bases between them. CDR1 and CDR2 (germline): MNHEY, SVGEGT. CDR3 length: 12 amino acids.

This clonotype was observed a few times. The chain combines TRBV4-3 with TRBJ2-2, with 11 bases lining up with TRBD2. V lost 1 base, J lost 7 bases, and 8 bases stayed unmatched. CDR3 length equals 17 residues. Germline assignment: CDR1 LGHNA and CDR2 YSLEER. In DNA form, the CDR3 reads TGCGCCAGCAGCCAAGGTTTTCTAGCGGGGGGAATCGGGGAGCTGTTTTTT. It encodes CASSQGFLAGGIGELFF.

In its sample, this clonotype was seen many times. The chain joins TRBV27 to TRBJ1-2; D gene uncertain. The CDR3 has 12 amino acids. Germline CDR1 reads MNHEY; CDR2 reads SMNVEV (reference sequence). Trimming cost V 8 bases and J 4 bases, with 11 bases left between them. The CDR3 region is CASGFFSYGYTF. For the CDR3, the DNA is TGTGCCAGCGGATTTTTTTCCTATGGCTACACCTTC.

The V gene is TRBV10-3, the J gene TRBJ1-1; D remains unclear. Trimming pared 7 bases from V and 0 bases from J, leaving 15 bases between. Germline-derived CDR1 and CDR2 are ENHRY and SYGVKD. The CDR3 is 15 amino acids. In nucleotides, the CDR3 is TGTGCCATCATGGACCACACAATGGTGAACACTGAAGCTTTCTTT. Amino acids: CAIMDHTMVNTEAFF.

This clonotype has a count of ten or more. This rearrangement joins TRBV5-1 to TRBJ1-4; 8 bases align to TRBD1. The V segment lost 4 bases and the J segment 6 bases; nucleotides outside the gene matches: 14. CDR1 and CDR2 from the germline V gene are SGHRS and YFSETQ. The CDR3 extends over 17 amino acids. The chain's CDR3 is CASSRAATGGTYEKLFF. As DNA, the CDR3 is TGCGCCAGCAGCCGGGCCGCTACAGGGGGTACTTATGAAAAACTGTTTTTT.

The chain uses TRBV19 and TRBJ2-1; D ambiguous. The CDR3 extends over 16 amino acids. The germline gives CDR1 LNHDA, CDR2 SQIVND (reference sequence). V gave up 3 bases and J gave up 4 bases, with 16 bases separating them. In DNA, the CDR3 is TGTGCCAGTAGTATTGCAGGTAGACCCTCTTACAATGAGCAGTTCTTC. It codes for CASSIAGRPSYNEQFF.

This clonotype was seen at least ten times. The gene calls are TRBV6-2 or TRBV6-3 and TRBJ1-1, with D perhaps matching TRBD1 (5 bases). Germline CDR1 is MNHEY and CDR2 is SVGEGT. The CDR3 consists of 14 residues. V was clipped by 0 bases and J by 5 bases, with 10 bases between them. CDR3 in DNA: TGTGCCAGCAGTTACTCGTTCAGGGCAACTGAAGCTTTCTTT. Residues: CASSYSFRATEAFF.

Ten or more counts support this clonotype. The gene calls are TRBV20-1 and TRBJ2-4; D is uncertain. V lost 5 bases to trimming and J lost 3 bases, with 20 bases between them. The V gene's germline CDR1 is DFQATT and CDR2 SNEGSKA (reference sequence). The CDR3 consists of 16 residues. The CDR3 sequence: CSAPLPSVVDKNIQYF. The CDR3 DNA reads as TGCAGTGCTCCCCTCCCCTCTGTAGTCGACAAAAACATTCAGTACTTC.

At least ten counts were recorded for this clonotype. V gene TRBV28 combines with J gene TRBJ1-1; unclear D gene. The V gene's germline CDR1 is MDHEN and CDR2 SYDVKM. Trimming left V 3 bases short and J 7 bases short, with 9 bases between. This CDR3 is 12 amino acids long. DNA for the CDR3: TGTGCCAGCAGTTTCCTGTGGGGTGAAGCTTTCTTT. Translation gives CASSFLWGEAFF.

Remarks on this clonotype: A much larger clone sits a single nucleotide away, making a read error possible. The gene calls are TRBV7-9 and TRBJ1-2, with 7 bases aligning to TRBD1. Losses at the gene ends were 2 bases for V and 13 bases for J; bases not matched to a gene: 16. Germline-derived CDR1 and CDR2 are SEHNR and FQNEAQ (reference sequence). The CDR3 is 15 residues long. The DNA for the CDR3 is TGTGCCAGCAGCTTACCCCGTTTAGAGGACAGGCCCCTCACCTTC. It yields the protein CASSLPRLEDRPLTF.

The chain joins TRBV9 to TRBJ2-2; D call uncertain. CDR1 is SGDLS, CDR2 YYNGEE, per germline. The CDR3 length is 13 residues. Trimming removed 5 bases from V and 1 base from J, with 6 bases in between. CDR3 residues: CASRAENTGELFF. The CDR3 region has the DNA TGTGCCAGCAGGGCCGAGAACACCGGGGAGCTGTTTTTT.

This clonotype was found many times. The gene calls are TRBV13 and TRBJ1-5, with TRBD1 matching over 7 bases. Germline CDR1 reads PRHDT; CDR2 reads FYEKMQ (reference sequence). The trim removed 0 bases at V and 6 bases at J, leaving 8 bases unmatched. CDR3 length: 16 amino acids. The CDR3 spells CASSLGTGDRGQPQHF. The CDR3 DNA sequence: TGTGCCAGCAGCTTAGGAACAGGGGACCGGGGTCAGCCCCAGCATTTT. Full variable domain (outside the CDR3, taken from reference TRBV13 and TRBJ1-5): AAGVIQSPRHLIKEKRETATLKCYPIPRHDTVYWYQQGPGQDPQFLISFYEKMQSDKGSIPDRFSAQQFSDYHSELNMSSLELGDSALYFCASSLGTGDRGQPQHFGDGTRLSIL.

This clonotype has a handful of counts. The chain uses TRBV5-4 and TRBJ2-7; maybe TRBD1 (5 bases). V lost 4 bases and J lost 0, with 14 bases in between. The CDR3 covers 15 residues. Germline V gene data show CDR1 as SGHNT and CDR2 as YYREEE (reference sequence). The DNA of the CDR3 is TGTGCCAGCAGCCCAGGTAGGGGCCTCTCCTACGAGCAGTACTTC. The encoded protein is CASSPGRGLSYEQYF.

As for this clonotype: This may be a read error: a much more frequent sequence differs by one nucleotide. Here the CDR3 reads CASTGRQGGHYEQYF. DNA of the CDR3: TGTGCCAGCACGGGTAGACAGGGGGGCCACTACGAGCAGTACTTC. J is TRBJ2-7 and V is TRBV27; TRBD1 aligns across 9 bases. The germline CDR1 and CDR2 sequences are MNHEY and SMNVEV (reference sequence). Trimming at V came to 7 bases and at J to 3 bases, leaving 10 bases not matched to a gene. The CDR3 totals 15 residues.